This TCR beta chain was sequenced during a study of cytomegalovirus exposure and HLA in healthy donors. The PCR used 60 Vbeta and 13 Jbeta primers. Profiled with immunoSEQ multiplex PCR; TCRdb holds only in-frame clones, not every one. This table holds 74,000 or so clones, 70% to 85% found once. Germline loops: CDR1 SGDLS, CDR2 YYNGEE. The CDR3 is 15 amino acids. V was pared by 1 base and J by 5 bases, with 10 bases between. The material sequenced was PBMCs. The receptor was isolated from a woman aged 40 to 50 in good health and CMV-seronegative. The chain carries TRBV9 and TRBJ1-6; D is ambiguous. CDR3: CASSVSAGDNSPLHF. In DNA form, the CDR3 reads TGTGCCAGCAGCGTATCAGCCGGAGATAATTCACCCCTCCACTTT.